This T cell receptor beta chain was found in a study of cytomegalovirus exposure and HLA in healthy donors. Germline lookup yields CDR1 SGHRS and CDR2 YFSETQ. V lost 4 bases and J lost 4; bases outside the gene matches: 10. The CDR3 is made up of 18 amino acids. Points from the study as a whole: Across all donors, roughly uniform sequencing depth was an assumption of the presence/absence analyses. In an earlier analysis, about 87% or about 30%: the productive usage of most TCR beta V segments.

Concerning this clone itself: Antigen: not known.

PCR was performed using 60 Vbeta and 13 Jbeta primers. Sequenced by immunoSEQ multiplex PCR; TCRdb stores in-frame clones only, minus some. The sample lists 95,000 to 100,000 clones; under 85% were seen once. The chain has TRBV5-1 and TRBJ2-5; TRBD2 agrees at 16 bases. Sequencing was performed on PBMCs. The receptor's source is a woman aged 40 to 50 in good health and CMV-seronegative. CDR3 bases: TGCGCCAGCAGCCCGGGAGGGACTAGCGGGAGGGCCCGAGAGACCCAGTACTTC. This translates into CASSPGGTSGRARETQYF.